The clone carrying this TCR beta chain was seen a few times. Original handling: Reference gene primer amplification gave nucleated cell count estimates. Sequencing was performed with immunoSEQ multiplex PCR; in TCRdb, only in-frame clones are kept and a portion is missing. That table furnishes V, J and clone size, whereas the DNA furnished D and trimming. The profile shows some 94,000 clones, roughly 84% of them singletons. Germline assignment: CDR1 LGHDT and CDR2 YNNKEL (reference sequence). With V trimmed by 1 base and J by 10 bases, 7 bases remained unmatched. The CDR3 runs to 15 residues. This sample is drawn from a study of blood T cell repertoires in COVID-19. Turning to the study itself: From the United States, Italy and Spain came samples of acute and convalescent COVID-19. Sources were T cells, B-cell-depleted T cells, or PBMCs; the material itself was cDNA or gDNA.

The genes are TRBV3-1 (or the pseudogene TRBV3-2) and TRBJ1-6; 7 bases map to TRBD1. The source is a man aged 70 or older with active or convalescent COVID-19. The sequencing input was peripheral blood. The CDR3 protein is CASSQVATGRSPLHF. DNA for the CDR3: TGTGCCAGCAGCCAAGTGGCGACAGGGAGGTCACCCCTCCACTTT.